This paragraph covers one TCR beta chain sequence. At the DNA level, this CDR3 is encoded by other sequences in the same sample as well. Germline V gives CDR1 MGHRA, CDR2 YSYEKL. This CDR3 spans 12 amino acids. The V end lost 1 base, the J end lost 6 bases, and 5 bases lay between the germline ends. The data originate from a study of shared clonotypes between healthy human individuals. Profiling relied on immunoSEQ multiplex PCR, and the TCRdb table lists in-frame clones only, not all of them. The sample yields some 2.4 million clones, 93% seen once. The clonotype comes from a man younger than 35 in good health. Some clones in this sample may be carry-over from other donors' samples. V is TRBV4-1 and J is TRBJ2-3; D gene uncertain. What was sequenced was naive CD4+ T cells from PBMCs. Sample subset: CD45RA+ positively selected. Here the CDR3 DNA reads TGCGCCAGCAGCCAAGTTGCTGATACGCAGTATTTT. Translating it yields CASSQVADTQYF.